This note documents a single T cell receptor beta chain sequence. This receptor's antigen is unknown. No base qualities exist here, and no much larger clone lies one base off it. The CDR3 runs 13 amino acids, cysteine and phenylalanine included. Only CDR3 DNA remains: 39 bases, in frame from the first base. V lost 7 bases and J lost 6 bases; the stretch between them is 15 bases long. CDR1 MDHEN and CDR2 SYDVKM are derived from the germline V gene. The entry originates in a study of T cells in tumors and immune-related adverse events (dated by TCRdb to about 2021). The TCR beta locus was amplified and sequenced with the immunoSEQ assay, yielding bulk TCR Vbeta CDR3 data. The study's own analysis went as follows. CDR3s were excluded if they were non-productive, were shorter than 7 amino acids, or did not start with C or end with F/W. Analysis was limited to specimens with at least 1000 reads, and clonotypes were defined at the amino acid level. Clonality was calculated as 1 minus Pielou's evenness. To equalize library sizes, abundance-weighted random subsampling with replacement was performed 100 times so that 95% confidence intervals could be reported. Repertoire overlap was quantified with the Morisita overlap index, and the top 40 clones per specimen were checked for overlap with the irAE. Sourced from immuneACCESS, this table was stored by TCRdb with only in-frame sequences that have V and J called. A share of the clones is absent; for the studies checked, an unresolved V gene accounts for under half, and the remainder has no known explanation. V, J and clone size are taken as reported in that table, and D and trimming were inferred from the DNA itself. This sample has about 22,000 clones in its table, and 85% to 95% of those were observed once. In total, the top ten clones hold about 1.5% of the sample.

The label giving this sample's treatment or condition can be read as: nivolumab (PD-1 blockade) given before sampling. The DNeasy Blood and Tissue Kit was used to extract DNA from formalin-fixed paraffin-embedded specimens. The sequences come from lymph node tissue, collected from a patient treated with anti-PD-1 therapy. This TCR was recovered from a female donor with metastatic renal cell carcinoma. The chain employs TRBV28 and TRBJ1-1, with the D gene uncertain. Here the CDR3 is given as CASTKPSGPEAFF. The base sequence is TGTGCCAGCACTAAACCAAGCGGTCCTGAAGCTTTCTTT.